This T cell receptor (beta chain) stems from a study of T cell clones after liver transplantation (dated by TCRdb to about 2019). Background for the entire study: The samples were obtained from ITN030ST, a randomized trial that attempted immunosuppression withdrawal within 2 years after liver transplantation. Of the eight recipients, a few were HCV-positive, while the remaining recipients had been transplanted for non-autoimmune, non-viral indications. Tolerance was defined as complete immunosuppression withdrawal for at least one year with no rise in liver enzymes beyond twice the upper limit of normal. Donor-reactive T cell clones were identified using TCRbeta sequencing after a pre-transplant mixed lymphocyte reaction and were then followed in post-transplant blood. As an antigen-independent comparator for the donor-reactive sequences, third party-reactive TCRbeta sequences from pre-transplant MLRs were identified as well. Blood samples were collected pre-transplant, pre-randomization before withdrawal, and post-randomization after either complete withdrawal or failed withdrawal. The subjects received no induction therapy and were kept on standard immunosuppression until randomization at 12-24 months post-transplant. Of the 8 liver transplant recipients making up the studied cohort, 3 were classified as tolerant and 5 as non-tolerant.

The CDR3 sequence holds 15 residues, the cysteine and phenylalanine included. The sequence is cut down to CDR3 DNA, 45 bases in frame from base 1. V is cut by 0 bases and J by 7 bases, and the space between the germline ends is 13 bases. CDR1 and CDR2 (SGHAT, FQNNGV) derive from the germline V gene. The study at large found these results: Since no allograft tissue specimens were available, donor-reactive T cells may have migrated into the graft instead of being deleted. When repertoire turnover was taken into account, detection of donor-reactive sequences was significantly reduced in 7 of 8 subjects for CD4 and in 8 of 8 subjects for CD8. The decline in donor-reactive sequences exceeded the decline in third party-reactive sequences, suggesting partial antigen-specific deletion that was unrelated to withdrawal success. In two subjects, low numbers of available donor cells limited the measurable donor-reactive repertoire. A significant post-transplant decrease in circulating donor-reactive CD4 TCRbeta sequences was observed in 5 of 8 subjects, irrespective of tolerance or HCV status. The conclusions were preliminary, being limited by small, heterogeneous patient numbers and by non-standardized post-transplant time points.

High-throughput TCRbeta CDR3 sequencing of frozen genomic DNA was performed by immunoSEQ, including PCR amplification, mapping, bias correction and internal controls. The original methods were these. Productive rearrangements were retained, and unique TCRbeta sequences were defined by the CDR3 nucleotide sequence together with the V and J gene. For a sequence to be called donor-reactive, it needed a frequency of at least 0.01% and at least 5-fold expansion in CFSE-low cells compared with unstimulated pre-transplant cells. Per-subject minimum frequency thresholds, based on the lowest-template unstimulated sample, ensured at least 90% detection power. Jensen-Shannon divergence between the top 1000 TCRbeta sequences post-transplant and pre-transplant was used to measure repertoire turnover. Changes in detection of donor-reactive sequences were tested with two-sided Fisher's exact tests. The source is immuneACCESS, and TCRdb retained only in-frame sequences with V and J called. Part of the clones is not carried over; for the studies checked, unresolved V genes explain less than half of this, and the remainder is unexplained. V and J calls and clone size are those listed in that table; D and trimming were worked out from the DNA. The sample yields 55,000 to 75,000 clones; about two thirds were counted once. About 2.8% of the sample goes to the ten largest clones.

The count of this clone is one. The clone's antigen remains unknown. The record has no base qualities; no much larger clone is one base away. Thawed unstimulated PBMCs were stained for CD3, CD4 and CD8 and FACS-sorted into CD3+CD4+ and CD3+CD8+ populations. All 8 studied subjects were randomized to withdrawal of immunosuppression. The Qiagen DNeasy Blood and Tissue Kit was used for genomic DNA isolation. The specimen was CD4+ T cells from blood, collected at the approximately 16-month timepoint. This receptor chain uses TRBV11-2 and TRBJ2-4; the D gene is possibly TRBD1, with 5 bases matching. The sequence was obtained from a human patient who received a liver transplant. Following transplantation, part of the T cell population may be supplied by the graft donor rather than the patient. The DNA sequence is given as TGTGCCAGCAGCTTAGATCGCAGGGCCGGGAACATTCAGTACTTC. This gives the protein CASSLDRRAGNIQYF.